This TCR beta chain was sequenced during a study of shared clonotypes between healthy human individuals. Study-wide findings and caveats: A handful of donors shared 4.5% to 6.5% of their naive CD4 clonotypes. Only blood samples were collected, and tissue repertoires likely differ. Donor scarcity curtailed the genetic and exposure-history diversity represented herein.

CD45RO-negative, CCR7-positively selected cells formed the naive CD8 fraction, excluding terminally differentiated effector memory CD45RA+ cells. Across several immunoSEQ plates, the genomic DNA of each subset was split evenly. Assay: immunoSEQ multiplex PCR; the TCRdb copy retains only in-frame clones and omits some. The table has around 1.9 million clones, more than 85% seen once; the top ten hold roughly 1.7%. The length of the CDR3 is 17 residues. Trimming removed 1 base from V and 3 bases from J, with 19 bases in between. From germline, CDR1 is SGHVS and CDR2 FNYEAQ. With regard to this clone: Antigen unknown.

The chain links TRBV7-6 to TRBJ2-7; D possibly corresponds to TRBD2 (6 bases). This receptor was obtained from a man between 18 and 29 years old in good health. Some clones in this sample may be carry-over from other donors' samples. Specimen: naive CD8+ T cells from PBMCs. DNA for the CDR3: TGTGCCAGCAGCTTAGGTCCGGGAGCTTTTACCAACTACGAGCAGTACTTC. Translation: CASSLGPGAFTNYEQYF.